The 32 T cell receptor beta chains given below trace back to one sample, sequenced in a study of T cells in Graves' hyperthyroidism and ophthalmopathy. RNA transcripts served as the template for amplifying TCR beta CDR3 regions. RT-PCR in the first round (using the HTBI primer set) targeted the TCR CDR3. TCRdb redid the calling of the multiplex PCR reads with MiXCR, one entry per CDR3 protein. The profile covers 360,000 or so distinct CDR3 sequences, with about 18% appearing a single time and 3.7% taken by the ten largest. The sequenced material came from blood. The receptors originated from a woman between 18 and 30 years old with Graves' hyperthyroidism.

On this clonotype: A much larger clone lies a single base off, so this may be a read error. The rearrangement joins TRBV5-1 to TRBJ2-5, with unresolved D. This CDR3 comprises 12 residues. Per germline, CDR1 SGHRS and CDR2 YFSETQ. V was cut by 5 bases and J by 3 bases, with 8 bases left in between. The CDR3 spells CASSKDEETQYF. CDR3 nucleotide sequence: TGCGCCAGCAGTAAAGACGAAGAGACCCAGTACTTC.

This clonotype has ten or more counts. This rearrangement joins TRBV6-1 to TRBJ2-2; 10 bases are shared with TRBD1. The CDR3 covers 15 residues. Germline CDR1 MNHNS, CDR2 SASEGT. The J segment lost 9 bases and the V segment lost 5 bases, leaving 9 bases of the junction unmatched. The CDR3 coding sequence is TGTGCCAGCAGTCTCGGGACAGGGGATCTAAGGGAGCTGTTTTTT. It translates to CASSLGTGDLRELFF.

The rearrangement links TRBV20-1 to TRBJ2-2; 8 bases fit TRBD1. The CDR3 covers 15 residues. The ends lost 4 bases at V and 4 bases at J; junction bases unmatched: 8. CDR1 and CDR2 (germline): DFQATT, SNEGSKA (reference sequence). DNA for the CDR3: TGCAGTGCTAACCCCGGGACAGGAAGCACCGGGGAGCTGTTTTTT. The encoded protein is CSANPGTGSTGELFF.

This clonotype was counted many times. The V and J genes are TRBV6-2 or TRBV6-3 and TRBJ2-7; 8 bases are shared with TRBD2. The germline V gene has CDR1 MNHEY and CDR2 SVGEGT. Trimming removed 0 bases from V and 0 bases from J; junction bases left unmatched: 7. This CDR3 comprises 17 residues. The CDR3 is CASSYSASGFLSYEQYF. The CDR3 DNA sequence: TGTGCCAGCAGTTACTCGGCTAGCGGGTTCCTCTCCTACGAGCAGTACTTC.

This clonotype appeared many times. This chain links TRBV7-2 with TRBJ1-5; D unresolved. Trimming took off 3 bases at V and 10 bases at J, with 16 bases between the two ends. CDR1 is SGHTA, CDR2 FQGNSA, per germline. The CDR3 has 14 amino acids. This CDR3 is CASSFLAFTGPQHF. DNA for the CDR3: TGTGCCAGCAGCTTCTTGGCTTTTACCGGACCCCAGCATTTT.

The gene calls are TRBV28 and TRBJ1-2; D may be TRBD1 (5 bases). V dropped 4 bases and J dropped 8 bases, with 14 bases sitting between them. The CDR3 totals 13 residues. Germline-derived CDR1 and CDR2 are MDHEN and SYDVKM. The CDR3 coding sequence is TGTGCCAGCAGTTATGAAGCGGGGCAGGGCTACACCTTC. Protein sequence: CASSYEAGQGYTF.

This clonotype was detected many times. The chain is built from TRBV12-3 or TRBV12-4 and TRBJ1-3, with D unresolved. The CDR3 sequence is 15 residues long. Trimming removed 5 bases at V and 0 bases at J, with 11 bases between. In nucleotides, the CDR3 is TGTGCCAGCAGTCGAAGTCTTAGCTCTGGAAACACCATATATTTT. Translating gives CASSRSLSSGNTIYF.

This clonotype was counted many times. The V and J genes are TRBV18 and TRBJ2-2; D is unresolved. Germline lookup yields CDR1 KGHSH and CDR2 LQKENI. The V end lost 2 bases, the J end lost 6 bases, and 4 bases lay between the germline ends. This CDR3 region has 12 residues. The CDR3 DNA reads as TGTGCCAGCTCACCAGGGGCCGGGGAGCTGTTTTTT. Its translation: CASSPGAGELFF. The full variable domain, with the rest looked up from reference TRBV18 and TRBJ2-2, is NAGVMQNPRHLVRRRGQEARLRCSPMKGHSHVYWYRQLPEEGLKFMVYLQKENIIDESGMPKERFSAEFPKEGPSILRIQQVVRGDSAAYFCASSPGAGELFFGEGSRLTVL.

This clonotype has at least ten counts. This chain uses TRBV24-1 with TRBJ1-2; a possible D gene is TRBD1 (6 bases). The germline gives CDR1 KGHDR, CDR2 SFDVKD. CDR3 size: 14 residues. Trimming left V 2 bases short and J 2 bases short, with 8 bases between. The CDR3 protein is CATSDSGTNYGYTF. CDR3 sequence (DNA): TGTGCCACCAGTGATTCCGGGACAAACTATGGCTACACCTTC.

The V gene is TRBV12-3 or TRBV12-4, the J gene TRBJ2-1; TRBD2 matches 10 bases. The CDR3 is 15 amino acids. V shed 6 bases and J 5 bases; nucleotides not matched to a gene: 7. CDR3 bases: TGTGCCAGCAGCTATGGGACTAGCGATAACAATGAGCAGTTCTTC. This codes for CASSYGTSDNNEQFF.

For this clonotype: Just one base apart from a much larger clone, this may be a read error. The gene calls are TRBV12-3 or TRBV12-4 and TRBJ2-7; 9 bases fit TRBD1. CDR3 length: 16 residues. Trimming took 4 bases from V and 2 from J; bases not matched to a gene: 9. Here the CDR3 DNA reads TGTGCCAGCAGTTCTGGGGACAGGGTGAGCCCCTACGAGCAGTACTTC. Residues: CASSSGDRVSPYEQYF.

This clonotype has at least ten counts. V is TRBV11-2 and J is TRBJ2-2; 9 bases match TRBD1. This CDR3 contains 14 residues. Germline CDR1 SGHAT, CDR2 FQNNGV. V gave up 5 bases and J gave up 7 bases; unmatched junction bases: 5. CDR3 region: CASSRDRAGGELFF. The CDR3 bases are TGTGCCAGCAGCCGGGACAGGGCCGGCGGGGAGCTGTTTTTT. Drawing the rest from reference TRBV11-2 and TRBJ2-2, the complete variable domain is EAGVAQSPRYKIIEKRQSVAFWCNPISGHATLYWYQQILGQGPKLLIQFQNNGVVDDSQLPKDRFSAERLKGVDSTLKIQPAKLEDSAVYLCASSRDRAGGELFFGEGSRLTVL.

This clonotype turned up a few times. A read error may account for a junction end that differs from germline. The chain recombines TRBV2 with TRBJ2-4; 8 bases match TRBD2. The CDR3 consists of 14 residues. Germline V lookup: CDR1 SNHLY, CDR2 FYNNEI. This CDR3 is CASNERGGANIKYF. CDR3 in DNA: TGTGCCAGCAATGAACGGGGGGGAGCAAACATTAAGTACTTC.

This clonotype came up a few times. The chain uses TRBV12-3 or TRBV12-4 and TRBJ1-5; D is uncertain. This CDR3 is built from 13 residues. V was pared by 7 bases and J by 6 bases, with 13 bases between. CDR3 region: CASTPLGAQPQHF. CDR3 in DNA: TGTGCCAGCACCCCCCTGGGAGCTCAGCCCCAGCATTTT.

In this sample, this clonotype turned up many times. The V and J genes are TRBV11-2 and TRBJ2-7, with 9 bases aligning to TRBD2. The CDR3 is 17 amino acids. Trimming cost V 5 bases and J 0 bases; bases outside gene matches: 11. Germline assignment: CDR1 SGHAT and CDR2 FQNNGV. CDR3 sequence (DNA): TGTGCCAGCAGCCTCTCCTCGGGACTAGCTTACTCCTACGAGCAGTACTTC. It specifies CASSLSSGLAYSYEQYF.

This clonotype came up many times. This chain uses TRBV20-1 with TRBJ2-3; D unresolved. The germline V gene encodes CDR1 DFQATT and CDR2 SNEGSKA (reference sequence). Trimming cost V 0 bases and J 6 bases, with 10 bases left between them. CDR3 length equals 13 residues. The CDR3 bases are TGCAGTGCTAGAGATCTCCAAGGGGATACGCAGTATTTT. It translates to CSARDLQGDTQYF.

This clonotype was detected ten times or more. The V call is TRBV12-3 or TRBV12-4, the J call TRBJ1-1, with no clear D. This CDR3 contains 13 residues. V lost 7 bases to trimming and J lost 2 bases, with 11 bases between them. The CDR3 protein is CASNPGANTEAFF. CDR3 DNA: TGTGCCAGCAACCCAGGAGCTAACACTGAAGCTTTCTTT.

This clonotype was counted at least ten times. The gene calls are TRBV20-1 and TRBJ1-2; no clear D. The CDR3 is 12 residues long. Trimming took 0 bases from V and 8 from J, leaving 10 bases between them. Germline V gene sequence: CDR1 DFQATT, CDR2 SNEGSKA (reference sequence). CDR3 region: CSARDGPLGYTF. CDR3 bases: TGCAGTGCTAGAGATGGGCCTCTGGGCTACACCTTC.

This clonotype was seen repeatedly, ten times or more. The V and J genes are TRBV20-1 and TRBJ1-5; D is unresolved. Per germline, CDR1 DFQATT and CDR2 SNEGSKA (reference sequence). V lost 4 bases and J 3 bases, leaving 10 bases between the germline ends. This CDR3 spans 13 amino acids. The CDR3 spells CSATASPNQPQHF. The CDR3 DNA is TGCAGTGCTACTGCCAGCCCCAATCAGCCCCAGCATTTT.

Ten or more counts support this clonotype. This sequence joins TRBV18 and TRBJ1-2; D is uncertain. The CDR3 runs 14 residues. Deletions cut 3 bases from V and 8 bases from J, with 16 bases between. From germline, CDR1 is KGHSH and CDR2 LQKENI. This CDR3 reads CASSPSQSFGGYTF. The CDR3 nucleotides are TGTGCCAGCTCACCGAGTCAGAGTTTTGGAGGCTACACCTTC.

This rearrangement joins TRBV2 to TRBJ2-2; D not certain. In germline, CDR1 is SNHLY, CDR2 FYNNEI. The V end lost 4 bases, the J end lost 4 bases, and 13 bases lay between the germline ends. The CDR3 has 15 amino acids. CDR3: CASSVRGIRTGELFF. CDR3 nucleotide sequence: TGTGCCAGCAGTGTTCGCGGCATACGCACCGGGGAGCTGTTTTTT. Based on the CDR3 plus reference TRBV2 and TRBJ2-2, the full variable domain is EPEVTQTPSHQVTQMGQEVILRCVPISNHLYFYWYRQILGQKVEFLVSFYNNEISEKSEIFDDQFSVERPDGSNFTLKIRSTKLEDSAMYFCASSVRGIRTGELFFGEGSRLTVL.

This clonotype appeared many times. The chain links TRBV12-3 or TRBV12-4 to TRBJ1-2; D remains ambiguous. Trimming removed 2 bases at V and 8 bases at J, with 15 bases between. The CDR3 is 14 residues long. The CDR3 is CASSLILGSGGYTF. In DNA form, the CDR3 reads TGTGCCAGCAGTTTAATCCTTGGAAGTGGGGGCTACACCTTC.

This clonotype appeared many times. The chain couples TRBV28 to TRBJ1-1, with unresolved D. The CDR3 length is 14 residues. Looked up from germline, CDR1 is MDHEN and CDR2 is SYDVKM. Trimming pared 7 bases from V and 0 bases from J, leaving 12 bases between. The CDR3 loop reads CASTSGAVNTEAFF. CDR3 nucleotides: TGTGCCAGCACCTCTGGAGCCGTGAACACTGAAGCTTTCTTT. The full variable domain, rest sourced from reference TRBV28 and TRBJ1-1, is DVKVTQSSRYLVKRTGEKVFLECVQDMDHENMFWYRQDPGLGLRLIYFSYDVKMKEKGDIPEGYSVSREKKERFSLILESASTNQTSMYLCASTSGAVNTEAFFGQGTRLTVV.

Ten or more counts support this clonotype. The chain combines TRBV5-5 with TRBJ2-2, with TRBD1 matching 8 bases. Germline V gene sequence: CDR1 SGHKS, CDR2 YYEKEE (reference sequence). Unmatched junction bases numbered 5, after V lost 2 bases and J lost 8 bases. The CDR3 spans 14 residues. Written as DNA, the CDR3 is TGTGCCAGCAGCTTACAGGGGGTCGGAGGGGAGCTGTTTTTT. It is translated as CASSLQGVGGELFF.

With regard to this clonotype: With a much larger clone just one base away, this may be a read error. V gene TRBV11-2 combines with J gene TRBJ2-7; the D call may be TRBD1 or TRBD2 (7 bases each). This CDR3 comprises 14 residues. Germline V gene sequence: CDR1 SGHAT, CDR2 FQNNGV. Trimming stripped 7 bases from V and 2 bases from J, with 15 bases between. The CDR3 DNA sequence: TGTGCCAGCAACTTCGGGGGGACAGCCTACGAGCAGTACTTC. Residues: CASNFGGTAYEQYF.

This clonotype was seen repeatedly, ten times or more. The V gene is TRBV10-2, the J gene TRBJ1-1, with D perhaps matching TRBD1 (6 bases). The germline V gene encodes CDR1 WSHSY and CDR2 SAAADI. V was pared by 2 bases and J by 5 bases, with 15 bases between. This CDR3 contains 15 residues. The CDR3 region has the DNA TGCGCCAGCAGTGAGCTGGGGGGCGCGTTTACTGAAGCTTTCTTT. Translating it yields CASSELGGAFTEAFF.

Turning to this clonotype: Compared with germline, one end of the junction differs, possibly owing to a read error. The chain links TRBV7-2 to TRBJ1-5; 7 bases match TRBD1. Germline V gene data show CDR1 as SGHTA and CDR2 as FQGNSA. This CDR3 is 15 amino acids long. CDR3 nucleotides: TGTGCCAGCAGCTTAGGCAGGGGGGGCAATCAGCCCCAGCAGTTT. It yields the protein CASSLGRGGNQPQQF.

This clonotype appeared many times. The rearrangement joins TRBV11-2 to TRBJ1-1, with 7 positions matching TRBD1. The CDR3 runs 17 residues. Germline lookup yields CDR1 SGHAT and CDR2 FQNNGV. V lost 4 bases to trimming and J lost 6 bases; unmatched junction nucleotides: 17. CDR3 bases: TGTGCCAGCAGCTCGAGAGTCGTTTCGACAGGGTTTGCTGAAGCTTTCTTT. Translated, it gives CASSSRVVSTGFAEAFF.

V and J are TRBV6-1 and TRBJ1-1; D might be TRBD1 (5 bases). The V gene lost 3 bases and the J gene lost 1 base, with 12 bases spanning the gap. CDR1 MNHNS and CDR2 SASEGT come from the germline V gene. The CDR3 sequence is 15 residues long. As DNA, the CDR3 is TGTGCCAGCAGTGAGCGGGGCAGTGGGAACACTGAAGCTTTCTTT. It translates to CASSERGSGNTEAFF.

The rearrangement joins TRBV13 to TRBJ2-7; the D gene is possibly TRBD1 (6 bases). V was shortened by 9 bases and J by 9 bases, with 42 bases between the two germline ends. CDR3 size: 20 residues. Germline CDR1 is PRHDT and CDR2 is FYEKMQ (reference sequence). The DNA for the CDR3 is TGTGCCAGTAGTAAGGCCCCGGGGACACGTCTATCCCTTGGGGTTCGGGCGCAGTACTTC. It specifies CASSKAPGTRLSLGVRAQYF.

This clonotype was seen repeatedly, ten times or more. The J gene is TRBJ2-7, the V gene TRBV7-9, with D possibly being TRBD1 or TRBD2 (5 bases each). Germline V gives CDR1 SEHNR, CDR2 FQNEAQ (reference sequence). With 6 bases removed from V and 3 bases from J, the gap between germline ends came to 12 bases. This CDR3 contains 13 residues. CDR3 region: CASRGTGLYEQYF. DNA of the CDR3: TGTGCCAGCAGGGGGACGGGGCTCTACGAGCAGTACTTC.

Many counts were recorded for this clonotype. The chain links TRBV6-5 to TRBJ1-2; 7 nucleotides match TRBD1. The CDR3 has 15 amino acids. CDR1 and CDR2 (germline): MNHEY, SVGAGI. V lost 2 bases to trimming and J lost 4 bases; unmatched junction nucleotides: 7. CDR3 sequence reads: CASSYGQANLYGYTF. The CDR3 bases are TGTGCCAGCAGTTACGGACAGGCCAACCTCTATGGCTACACCTTC.